This TCR beta chain was identified during a study of identical twins. This clonotype was observed a few times. TCRdb ran MiXCR on the 5' RACE reads and lists one entry per CDR3 protein. The repertoire holds roughly 720,000 distinct CDR3 sequences, 15% to 20% seen once, with about an eighth in the top ten. The germline gives CDR1 SGHTA, CDR2 FQGNSA. The ends were cut back, 1 base at V and 1 base at J, with 10 bases in the middle. The length of the CDR3 is 15 residues. This same sample was also taken into another study, of T cells expressing NK-cell markers.

The receptor comes from a young woman in good health. The chain recombines TRBV7-2 with TRBJ2-5; D perhaps matches TRBD2 (6 bases). The sequenced sample was PBMCs. CDR3 nucleotides: TGTGCCAGCAGCTTAGATAGCGGAAGCCAAGAGACCCAGTACTTC. It translates to CASSLDSGSQETQYF. The whole variable domain, remainder taken from reference TRBV7-2 and TRBJ2-5, is GAGVSQSPSNKVTEKGKDVELRCDPISGHTALYWYRQSLGQGLEFLIYFQGNSAPDKSGLPSDRFSAERTGGSVSTLTIQRTQQEDSAVYLCASSLDSGSQETQYFGPGTRLLVL.